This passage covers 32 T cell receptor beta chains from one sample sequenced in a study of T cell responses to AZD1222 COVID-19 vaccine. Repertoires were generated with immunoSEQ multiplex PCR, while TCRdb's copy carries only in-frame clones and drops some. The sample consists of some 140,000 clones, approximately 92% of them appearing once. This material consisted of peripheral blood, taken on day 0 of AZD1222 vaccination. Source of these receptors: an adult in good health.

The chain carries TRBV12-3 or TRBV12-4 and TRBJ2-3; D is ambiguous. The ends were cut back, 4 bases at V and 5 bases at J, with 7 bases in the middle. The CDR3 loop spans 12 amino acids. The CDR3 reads CASSYRGDTQYF. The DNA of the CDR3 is TGTGCCAGCAGTTACAGAGGAGATACGCAGTATTTT.

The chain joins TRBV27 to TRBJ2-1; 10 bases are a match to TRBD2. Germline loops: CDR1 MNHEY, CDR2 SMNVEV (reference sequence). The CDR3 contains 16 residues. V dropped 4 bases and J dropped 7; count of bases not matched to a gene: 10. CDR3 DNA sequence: TGTGCCAGCAGTTCCTACCTAGCGGGAGTAGGGAATGAGCAGTTCTTC. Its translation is CASSSYLAGVGNEQFF.

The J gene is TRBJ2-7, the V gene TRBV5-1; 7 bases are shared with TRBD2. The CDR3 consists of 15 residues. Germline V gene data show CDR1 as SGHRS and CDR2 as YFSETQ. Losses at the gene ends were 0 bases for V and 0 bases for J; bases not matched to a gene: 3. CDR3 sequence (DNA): TGCGCCAGCAGCTTGGCCGGCGGGGGCTCCTACGAGCAGTACTTC. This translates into CASSLAGGGSYEQYF.

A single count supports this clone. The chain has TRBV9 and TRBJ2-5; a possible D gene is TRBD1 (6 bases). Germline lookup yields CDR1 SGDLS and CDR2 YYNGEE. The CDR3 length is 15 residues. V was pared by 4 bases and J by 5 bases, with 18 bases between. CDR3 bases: TGTGCCAGCAGCCCAATTACAGGGTTTGCGGAGACCCAGTACTTC. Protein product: CASSPITGFAETQYF.

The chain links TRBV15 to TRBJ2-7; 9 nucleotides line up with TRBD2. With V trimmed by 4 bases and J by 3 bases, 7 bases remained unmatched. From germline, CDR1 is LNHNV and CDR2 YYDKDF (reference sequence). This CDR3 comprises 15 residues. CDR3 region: CATSKVSSGVYEQYF. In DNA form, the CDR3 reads TGTGCCACCAGCAAAGTTTCTAGCGGGGTCTACGAGCAGTACTTC.

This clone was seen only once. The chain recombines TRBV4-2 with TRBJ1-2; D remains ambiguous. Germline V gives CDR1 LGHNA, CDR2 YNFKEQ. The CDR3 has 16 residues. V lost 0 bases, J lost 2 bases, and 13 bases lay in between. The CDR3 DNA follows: TGTGCCAGCAGCCAAGAGATGGTCGGCAGGAACTATGGCTACACCTTC. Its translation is CASSQEMVGRNYGYTF.

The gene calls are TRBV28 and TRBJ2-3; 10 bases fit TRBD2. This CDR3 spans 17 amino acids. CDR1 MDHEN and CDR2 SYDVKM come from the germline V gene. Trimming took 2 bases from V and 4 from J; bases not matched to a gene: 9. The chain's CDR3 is CASSLTPSGSIADTQYF. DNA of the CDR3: TGTGCCAGCAGTTTAACTCCTAGCGGGAGTATAGCAGATACGCAGTATTTT.

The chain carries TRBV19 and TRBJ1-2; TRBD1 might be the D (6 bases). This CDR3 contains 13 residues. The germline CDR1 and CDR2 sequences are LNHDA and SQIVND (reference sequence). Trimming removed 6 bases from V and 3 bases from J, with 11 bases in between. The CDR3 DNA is TGTGCCAGTAGATCACAGGGCTACTATGGCTACACCTTC. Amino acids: CASRSQGYYGYTF.

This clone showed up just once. The CDR3 DNA reads TGTGCCAGCAGCCAAGATAACTTCTCCTACAATGAGCAGTTCTTC. Amino acid sequence: CASSQDNFSYNEQFF. V is TRBV4-2 and J is TRBJ2-1; unclear D gene. Trimming pared 0 bases from V and 0 bases from J, leaving 6 bases between. The germline V gene encodes CDR1 LGHNA and CDR2 YNFKEQ. CDR3 length: 15 amino acids.

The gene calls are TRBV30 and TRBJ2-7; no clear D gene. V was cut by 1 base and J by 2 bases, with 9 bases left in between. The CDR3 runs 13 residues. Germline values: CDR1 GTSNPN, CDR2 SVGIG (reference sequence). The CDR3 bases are TGTGCCTGGAGTGAAAACCATCCCTACGAGCAGTACTTC. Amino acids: CAWSENHPYEQYF.

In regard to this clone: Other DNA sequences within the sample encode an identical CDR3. CDR3 sequence (DNA): TGTGCCTGGAGCGGGGGACAGGATAATTCACCCCTCCACTTT. Translated: CAWSGGQDNSPLHF. V is TRBV30 and J is TRBJ1-6; TRBD1 matches 8 bases. This CDR3 has 14 amino acids. CDR1 and CDR2 (germline): GTSNPN, SVGIG (reference sequence). V dropped 3 bases and J dropped 5; count of bases not matched to a gene: 3.

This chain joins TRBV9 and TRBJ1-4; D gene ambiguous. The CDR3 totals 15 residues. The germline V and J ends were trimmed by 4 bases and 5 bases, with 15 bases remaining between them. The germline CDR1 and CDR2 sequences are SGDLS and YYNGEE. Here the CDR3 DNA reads TGTGCCAGCAGCCCGGGGATCACTTCCAATGAAAAACTGTTTTTT. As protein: CASSPGITSNEKLFF.

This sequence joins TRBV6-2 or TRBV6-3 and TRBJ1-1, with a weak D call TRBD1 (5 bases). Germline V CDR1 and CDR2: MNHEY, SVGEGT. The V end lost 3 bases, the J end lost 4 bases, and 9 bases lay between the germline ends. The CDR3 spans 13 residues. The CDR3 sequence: CASSYGQGTEAFF. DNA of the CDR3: TGTGCCAGCAGTTATGGCCAGGGCACTGAAGCTTTCTTT.

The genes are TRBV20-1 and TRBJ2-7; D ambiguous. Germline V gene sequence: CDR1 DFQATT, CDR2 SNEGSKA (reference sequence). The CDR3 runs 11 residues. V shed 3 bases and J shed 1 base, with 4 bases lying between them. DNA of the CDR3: TGCAGTGCTAGCGTGTCCTACGAGCAGTACTTC. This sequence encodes CSASVSYEQYF.

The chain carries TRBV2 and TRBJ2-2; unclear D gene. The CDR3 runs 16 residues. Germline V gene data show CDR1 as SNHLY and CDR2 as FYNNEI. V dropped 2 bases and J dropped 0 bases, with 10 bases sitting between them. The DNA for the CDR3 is TGTGCCAGCAGTGAACGGAGCGTGTCGAACACCGGGGAGCTGTTTTTT. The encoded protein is CASSERSVSNTGELFF.

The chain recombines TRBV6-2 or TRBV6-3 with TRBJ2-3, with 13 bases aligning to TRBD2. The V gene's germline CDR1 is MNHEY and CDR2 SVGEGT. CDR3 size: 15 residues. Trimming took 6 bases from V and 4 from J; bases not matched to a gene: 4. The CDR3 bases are TGTGCCAGCAGCCGTGGACTAGCGGGAGCAGATACGCAGTATTTT. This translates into CASSRGLAGADTQYF.

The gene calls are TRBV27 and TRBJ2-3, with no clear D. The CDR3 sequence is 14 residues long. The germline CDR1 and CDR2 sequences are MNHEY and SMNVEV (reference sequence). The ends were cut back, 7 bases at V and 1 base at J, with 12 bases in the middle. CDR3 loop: CASTGPTGTDTQYF. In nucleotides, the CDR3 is TGTGCCAGCACAGGACCAACAGGCACAGATACGCAGTATTTT.

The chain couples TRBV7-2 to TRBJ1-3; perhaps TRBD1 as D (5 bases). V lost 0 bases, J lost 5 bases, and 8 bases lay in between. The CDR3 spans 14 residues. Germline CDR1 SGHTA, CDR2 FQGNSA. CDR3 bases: TGTGCCAGCAGCTTAGCCGGGGCTAGAAACACCATATATTTT. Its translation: CASSLAGARNTIYF.

CDR3 nucleotides: TGTGCCAGCAGATATGGGACGGTGGGGGCCTTTGGCTACACCTTC. Protein product: CASRYGTVGAFGYTF. The chain has TRBV28 and TRBJ1-2; possibly TRBD1 for D (6 bases). Germline values: CDR1 MDHEN, CDR2 SYDVKM. V lost 6 bases, J lost 7 bases, and 21 bases lay in between. This CDR3 contains 15 residues.

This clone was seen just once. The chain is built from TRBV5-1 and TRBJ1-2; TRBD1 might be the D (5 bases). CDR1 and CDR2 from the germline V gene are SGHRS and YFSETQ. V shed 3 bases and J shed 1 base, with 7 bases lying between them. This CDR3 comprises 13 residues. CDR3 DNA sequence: TGCGCCAGCAGCTGGGGCAGTAACTATGGCTACACCTTC. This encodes CASSWGSNYGYTF.

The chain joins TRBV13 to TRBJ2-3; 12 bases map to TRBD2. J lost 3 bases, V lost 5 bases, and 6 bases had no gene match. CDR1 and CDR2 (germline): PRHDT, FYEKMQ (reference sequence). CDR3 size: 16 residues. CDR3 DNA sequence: TGTGCCAGCAGCCTACTAGCGGGAGGAGTGACAGATACGCAGTATTTT. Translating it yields CASSLLAGGVTDTQYF. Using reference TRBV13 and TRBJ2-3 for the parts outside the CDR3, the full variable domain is AAGVIQSPRHLIKEKRETATLKCYPIPRHDTVYWYQQGPGQDPQFLISFYEKMQSDKGSIPDRFSAQQFSDYHSELNMSSLELGDSALYFCASSLLAGGVTDTQYFGPGTRLTVL.

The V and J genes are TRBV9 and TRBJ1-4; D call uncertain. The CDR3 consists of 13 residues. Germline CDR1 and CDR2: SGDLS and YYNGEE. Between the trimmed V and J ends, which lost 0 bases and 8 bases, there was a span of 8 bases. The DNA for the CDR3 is TGTGCCAGCAGCGTAGCTACTGGAGAAAAACTGTTTTTT. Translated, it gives CASSVATGEKLFF.

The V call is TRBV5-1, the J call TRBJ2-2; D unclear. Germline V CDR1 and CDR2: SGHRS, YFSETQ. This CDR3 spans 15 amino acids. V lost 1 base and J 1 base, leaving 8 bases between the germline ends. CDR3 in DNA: TGCGCCAGCAGCTTGATGCGACAGAACACCGGGGAGCTGTTTTTT. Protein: CASSLMRQNTGELFF.

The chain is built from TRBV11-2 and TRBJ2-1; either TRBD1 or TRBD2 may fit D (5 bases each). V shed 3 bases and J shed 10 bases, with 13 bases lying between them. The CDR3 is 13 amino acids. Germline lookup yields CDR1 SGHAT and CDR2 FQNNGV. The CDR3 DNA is TGTGCCAGCAGCTTTCCCGGGGCACAGGAGCAGTTCTTC. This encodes CASSFPGAQEQFF.

CDR3 nucleotides: TGTGCCAGCAGTCGGACGGGATTGGGAGGCGGCTACACCTTC. The encoded protein is CASSRTGLGGGYTF. The chain links TRBV2 to TRBJ1-2; D remains unclear. This CDR3 region has 14 residues. CDR1 and CDR2 from the germline V gene are SNHLY and FYNNEI. The ends were cut back, 5 bases at V and 8 bases at J, with 18 bases in the middle.

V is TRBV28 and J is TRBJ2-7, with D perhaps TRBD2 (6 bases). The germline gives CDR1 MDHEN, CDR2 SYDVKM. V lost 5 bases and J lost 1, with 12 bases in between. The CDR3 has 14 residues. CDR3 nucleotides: TGTGCCAGCAGTGGGGCGGGACCGTCCTACGAGCAGTACTTC. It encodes CASSGAGPSYEQYF.

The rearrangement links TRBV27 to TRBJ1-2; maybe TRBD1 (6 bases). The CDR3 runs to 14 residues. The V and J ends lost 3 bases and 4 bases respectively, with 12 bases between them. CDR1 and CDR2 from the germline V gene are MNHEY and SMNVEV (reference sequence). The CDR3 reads CASSFGRGGYGYTF. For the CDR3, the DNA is TGTGCCAGCAGTTTCGGCAGGGGTGGCTATGGCTACACCTTC.

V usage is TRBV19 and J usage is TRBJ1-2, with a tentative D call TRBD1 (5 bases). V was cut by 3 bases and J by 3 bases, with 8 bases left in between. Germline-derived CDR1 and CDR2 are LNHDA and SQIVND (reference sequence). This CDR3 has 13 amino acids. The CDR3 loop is CASSIGRDYGYTF. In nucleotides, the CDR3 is TGTGCCAGTAGTATTGGCAGGGACTATGGCTACACCTTC.

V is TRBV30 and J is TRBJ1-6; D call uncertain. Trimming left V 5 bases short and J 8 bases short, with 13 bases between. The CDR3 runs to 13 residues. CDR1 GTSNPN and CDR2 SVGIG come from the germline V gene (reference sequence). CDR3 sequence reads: CAWSRGQDSPLHF. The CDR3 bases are TGTGCCTGGTCCCGGGGTCAAGATTCACCCCTCCACTTT.

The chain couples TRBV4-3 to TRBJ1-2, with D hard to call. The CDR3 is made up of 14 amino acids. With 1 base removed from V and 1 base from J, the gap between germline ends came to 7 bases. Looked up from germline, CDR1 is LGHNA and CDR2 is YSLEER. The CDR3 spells CASSQVHGNYGYTF. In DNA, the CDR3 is TGCGCCAGCAGCCAAGTTCACGGTAACTATGGCTACACCTTC.

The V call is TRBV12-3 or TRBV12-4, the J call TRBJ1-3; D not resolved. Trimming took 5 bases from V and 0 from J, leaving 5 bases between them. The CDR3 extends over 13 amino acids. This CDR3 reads CASSIVSGNTIYF. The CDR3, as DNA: TGTGCCAGCAGTATTGTCTCTGGAAACACCATATATTTT.

Here the CDR3 reads CASSSPWDRNTGELFF. CDR3 DNA sequence: TGTGCCAGCAGCAGCCCATGGGACAGGAACACCGGGGAGCTGTTTTTT. This chain uses TRBV7-9 with TRBJ2-2; the match to TRBD1 covers 7 bases. The CDR3 has 16 amino acids. V shed 5 bases, J shed 1 base, and the junction held 7 bases outside the gene matches. Germline CDR1 and CDR2: SEHNR and FQNEAQ (reference sequence).